This T cell receptor (beta chain) stems from a study of OX40 agonist ivuxolimab in advanced cancers. Background on the study: Males comprised around 78% of the group, whose mean age was approximately 60 years (range roughly 23 to 80). Enrollees could have had prior anti-PD-1, anti-PD-L1 or anti-CTLA-4 therapy, which about 40% had received. Of the patients, three showed partial responses, one with hepatocellular carcinoma and two with cutaneous melanoma.

Profiling relied on immunoSEQ multiplex PCR, and the TCRdb table lists in-frame clones only, not all of them. The data show around 70,000 clones, about four fifths seen once. Autoimmune disease history or systemic immunosuppression meant exclusion. Germline CDR1 reads MNHEY; CDR2 reads SVGAGI. The CDR3 consists of 15 residues. V shed 6 bases and J 4 bases; nucleotides not matched to a gene: 9. This clone was recorded only once. This TCR was recovered from an adult with an advanced solid tumor such as melanoma, head and neck, liver or kidney cancer. The source material was CD4+ or CD8+ T cells sorted from blood, sampled in a trial of the OX40 agonist ivuxolimab. The V and J genes are TRBV6-5 and TRBJ2-1, with 7 bases identical to TRBD2. As DNA, the CDR3 is TGTGCCAGCAGCCCATCTAGCGGACCATACAATGAGCAGTTCTTC. Protein product: CASSPSSGPYNEQFF.